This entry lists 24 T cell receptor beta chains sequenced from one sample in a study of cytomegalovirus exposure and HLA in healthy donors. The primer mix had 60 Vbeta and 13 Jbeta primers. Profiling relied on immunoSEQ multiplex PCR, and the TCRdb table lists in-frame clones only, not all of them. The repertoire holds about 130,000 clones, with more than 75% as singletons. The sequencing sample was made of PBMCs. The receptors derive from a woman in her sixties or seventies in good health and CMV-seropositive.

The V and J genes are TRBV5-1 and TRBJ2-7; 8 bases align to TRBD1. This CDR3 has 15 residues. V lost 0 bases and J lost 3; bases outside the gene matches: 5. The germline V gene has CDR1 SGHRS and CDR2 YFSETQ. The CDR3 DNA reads TGCGCCAGCAGCTTGGCCATGGACAGGGTCTACGAGCAGTACTTC. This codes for CASSLAMDRVYEQYF.

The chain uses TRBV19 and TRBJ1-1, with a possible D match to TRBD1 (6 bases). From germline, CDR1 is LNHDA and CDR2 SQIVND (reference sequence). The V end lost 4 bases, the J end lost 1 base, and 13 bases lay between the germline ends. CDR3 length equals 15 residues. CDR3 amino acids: CASSKLTTGNTEAFF. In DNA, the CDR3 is TGTGCCAGTAGTAAACTCACGACAGGGAACACTGAAGCTTTCTTT.

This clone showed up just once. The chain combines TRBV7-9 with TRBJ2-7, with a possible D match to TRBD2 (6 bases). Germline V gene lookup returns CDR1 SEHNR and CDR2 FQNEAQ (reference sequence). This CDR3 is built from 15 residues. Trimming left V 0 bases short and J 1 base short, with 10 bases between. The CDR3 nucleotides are TGTGCCAGCAGCTTAGCGGGCGGGGCGTCCTACGAGCAGTACTTC. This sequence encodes CASSLAGGASYEQYF.

CDR3: CASSLVRGLLRTEAFF. The DNA of the CDR3 is TGTGCCAGCAGCTTGGTTAGGGGGCTGCTTCGCACTGAAGCTTTCTTT. The genes are TRBV5-6 and TRBJ1-1, with TRBD1 matching over 7 bases. The CDR3 extends over 16 amino acids. Trimming at V came to 0 bases and at J to 4 bases, leaving 9 bases not matched to a gene. The V gene's germline CDR1 is SGHDT and CDR2 YYEEEE.

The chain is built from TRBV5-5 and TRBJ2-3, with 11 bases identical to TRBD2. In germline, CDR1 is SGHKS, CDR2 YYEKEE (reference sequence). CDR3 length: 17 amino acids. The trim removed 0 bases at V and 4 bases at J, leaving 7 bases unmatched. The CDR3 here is CASSLEIAGGPSDTQYF. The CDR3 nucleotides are TGTGCCAGCAGCTTGGAGATAGCGGGAGGGCCCTCAGATACGCAGTATTTT.

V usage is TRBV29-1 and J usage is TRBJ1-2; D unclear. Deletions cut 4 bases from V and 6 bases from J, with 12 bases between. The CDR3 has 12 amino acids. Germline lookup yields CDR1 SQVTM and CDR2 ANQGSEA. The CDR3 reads CSVVGEGDGYTF. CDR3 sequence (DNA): TGCAGCGTTGTTGGGGAGGGTGATGGCTACACCTTC.

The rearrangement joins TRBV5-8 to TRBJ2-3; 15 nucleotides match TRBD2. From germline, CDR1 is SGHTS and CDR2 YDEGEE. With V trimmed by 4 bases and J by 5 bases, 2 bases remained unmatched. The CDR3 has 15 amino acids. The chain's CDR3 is CASSTGLAGGDTQYF. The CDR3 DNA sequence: TGTGCCAGCAGCACGGGACTAGCGGGAGGAGATACGCAGTATTTT.

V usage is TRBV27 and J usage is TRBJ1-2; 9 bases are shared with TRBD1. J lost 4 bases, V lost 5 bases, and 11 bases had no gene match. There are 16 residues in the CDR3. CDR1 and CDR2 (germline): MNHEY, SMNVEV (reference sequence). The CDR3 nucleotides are TGTGCCAGCAGTCCACAAGGACAGGGGATCGGCTATGGCTACACCTTC. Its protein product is CASSPQGQGIGYGYTF.

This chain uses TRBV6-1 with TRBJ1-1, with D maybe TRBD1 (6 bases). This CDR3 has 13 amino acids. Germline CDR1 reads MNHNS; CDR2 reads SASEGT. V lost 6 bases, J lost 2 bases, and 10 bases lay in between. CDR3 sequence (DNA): TGTGCCAGCAGGGGACACAGTAACACTGAAGCTTTCTTT. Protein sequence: CASRGHSNTEAFF.

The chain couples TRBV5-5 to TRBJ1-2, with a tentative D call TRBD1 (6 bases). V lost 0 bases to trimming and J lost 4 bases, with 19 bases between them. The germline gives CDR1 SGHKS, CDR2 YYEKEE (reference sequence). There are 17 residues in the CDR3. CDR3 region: CASSLGYRASVTYGYTF. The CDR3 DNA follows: TGTGCCAGCAGCTTGGGGTACAGGGCTTCTGTTACCTATGGCTACACCTTC.

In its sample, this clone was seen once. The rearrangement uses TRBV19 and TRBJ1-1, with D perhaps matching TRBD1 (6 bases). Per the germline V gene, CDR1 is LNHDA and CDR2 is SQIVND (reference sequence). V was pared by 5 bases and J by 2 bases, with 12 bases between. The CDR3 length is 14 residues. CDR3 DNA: TGTGCCAGTAGTTCGGGACAAATAAACACTGAAGCTTTCTTT. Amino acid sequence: CASSSGQINTEAFF.

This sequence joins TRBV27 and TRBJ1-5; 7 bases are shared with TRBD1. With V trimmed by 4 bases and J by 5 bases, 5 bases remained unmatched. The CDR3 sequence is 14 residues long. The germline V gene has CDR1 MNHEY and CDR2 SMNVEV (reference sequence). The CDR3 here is CASSSTGQYQPQHF. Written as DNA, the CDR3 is TGTGCCAGCAGTTCTACGGGACAGTATCAGCCCCAGCATTTT.

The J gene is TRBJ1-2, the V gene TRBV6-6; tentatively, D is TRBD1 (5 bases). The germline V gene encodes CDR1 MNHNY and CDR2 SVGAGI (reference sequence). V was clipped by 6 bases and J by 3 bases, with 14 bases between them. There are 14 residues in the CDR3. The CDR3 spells CASRGLGGDYGYTF. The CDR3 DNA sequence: TGTGCCAGCAGGGGGTTGGGGGGGGACTATGGCTACACCTTC.

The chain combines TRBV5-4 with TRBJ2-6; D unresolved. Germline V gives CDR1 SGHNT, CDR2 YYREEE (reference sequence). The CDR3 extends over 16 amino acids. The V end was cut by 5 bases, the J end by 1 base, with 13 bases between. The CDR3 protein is CASSYSVGSGANVLTF. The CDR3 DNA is TGTGCCAGCAGTTACTCCGTCGGGTCTGGGGCCAACGTCCTGACTTTC.

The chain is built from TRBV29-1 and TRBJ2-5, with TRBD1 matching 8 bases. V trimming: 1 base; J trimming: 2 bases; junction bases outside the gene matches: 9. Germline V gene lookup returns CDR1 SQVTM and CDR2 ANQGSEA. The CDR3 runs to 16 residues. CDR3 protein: CSVEAVSGTGQETQYF. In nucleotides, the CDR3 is TGCAGCGTTGAAGCTGTCTCAGGGACAGGTCAAGAGACCCAGTACTTC. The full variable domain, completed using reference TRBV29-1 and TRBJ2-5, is SAVISQKPSRDICQRGTSLTIQCQVDSQVTMMFWYRQQPGQSLTLIATANQGSEATYESGFVIDKFPISRPNLTFSTLTVSNMSPEDSSIYLCSVEAVSGTGQETQYFGPGTRLLVL.

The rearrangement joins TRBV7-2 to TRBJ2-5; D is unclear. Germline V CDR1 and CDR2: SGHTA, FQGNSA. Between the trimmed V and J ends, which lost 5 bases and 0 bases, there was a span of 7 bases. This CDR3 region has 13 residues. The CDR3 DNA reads TGTGCCAGCAGCCCTGACTACCAAGAGACCCAGTACTTC. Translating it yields CASSPDYQETQYF.

The CDR3 region has the DNA TGTGCCAGCAGCGCTGGGGGCAACTCTGGAAACACCATATATTTT. This encodes CASSAGGNSGNTIYF. This rearrangement joins TRBV6-6 to TRBJ1-3, with D possibly TRBD1 on 6 matching bases. The CDR3 contains 15 residues. Germline CDR1 is MNHNY and CDR2 is SVGAGI (reference sequence). V lost 6 bases and J 0 bases, leaving 12 bases between the germline ends.

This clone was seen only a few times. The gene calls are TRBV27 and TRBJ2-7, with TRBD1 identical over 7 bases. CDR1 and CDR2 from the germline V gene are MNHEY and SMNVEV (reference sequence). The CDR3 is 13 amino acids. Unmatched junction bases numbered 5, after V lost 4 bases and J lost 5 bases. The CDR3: CASSWGQLNEQYF. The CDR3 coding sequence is TGTGCCAGCAGTTGGGGACAGTTAAACGAGCAGTACTTC.

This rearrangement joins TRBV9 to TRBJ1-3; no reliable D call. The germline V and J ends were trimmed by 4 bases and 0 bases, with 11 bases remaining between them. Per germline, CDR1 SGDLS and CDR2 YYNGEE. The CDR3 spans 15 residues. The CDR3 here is CASSPRWSSGNTIYF. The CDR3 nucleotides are TGTGCCAGCAGCCCAAGATGGAGCTCTGGAAACACCATATATTTT.

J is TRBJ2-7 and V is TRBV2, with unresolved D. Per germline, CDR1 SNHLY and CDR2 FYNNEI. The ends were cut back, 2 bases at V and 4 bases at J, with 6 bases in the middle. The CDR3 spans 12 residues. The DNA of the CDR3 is TGTGCCAGCAGTGAATATCAGTACGAGCAGTACTTC. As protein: CASSEYQYEQYF. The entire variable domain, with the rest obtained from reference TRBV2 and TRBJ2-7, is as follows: EPEVTQTPSHQVTQMGQEVILRCVPISNHLYFYWYRQILGQKVEFLVSFYNNEISEKSEIFDDQFSVERPDGSNFTLKIRSTKLEDSAMYFCASSEYQYEQYFGPGTRLTVT.

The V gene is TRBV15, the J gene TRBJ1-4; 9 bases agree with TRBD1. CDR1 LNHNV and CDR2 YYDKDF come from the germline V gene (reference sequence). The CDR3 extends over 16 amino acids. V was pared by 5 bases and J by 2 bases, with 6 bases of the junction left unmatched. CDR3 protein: CATSETGGKTNEKLFF. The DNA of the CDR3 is TGTGCCACCAGCGAGACAGGGGGAAAGACTAATGAAAAACTGTTTTTT.

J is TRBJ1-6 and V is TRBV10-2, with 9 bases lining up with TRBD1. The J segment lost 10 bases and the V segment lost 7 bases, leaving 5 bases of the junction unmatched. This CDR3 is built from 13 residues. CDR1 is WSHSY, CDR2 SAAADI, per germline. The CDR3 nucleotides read TGCGCCAGCATAAAGGACAGGGGCTCACCCCTCCACTTT. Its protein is CASIKDRGSPLHF.

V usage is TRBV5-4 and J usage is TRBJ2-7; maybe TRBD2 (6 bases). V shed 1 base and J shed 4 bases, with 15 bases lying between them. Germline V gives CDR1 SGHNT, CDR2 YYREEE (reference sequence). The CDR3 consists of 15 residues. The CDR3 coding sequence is TGTGCCAGCAGCTTGACGGGACTTCCGAGTTACGAGCAGTACTTC. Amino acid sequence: CASSLTGLPSYEQYF.

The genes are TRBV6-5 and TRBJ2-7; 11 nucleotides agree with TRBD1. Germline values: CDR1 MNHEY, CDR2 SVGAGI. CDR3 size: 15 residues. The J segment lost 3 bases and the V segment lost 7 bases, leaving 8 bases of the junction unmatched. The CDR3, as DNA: TGTGCCAGCACCGACTCCGGGACAGGGGGCTACGAGCAGTACTTC. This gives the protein CASTDSGTGGYEQYF.